This T cell receptor (beta chain) was observed in a study of technical replicates of blood from four donors. The assay was immunoSEQ multiplex PCR, and TCRdb's table has in-frame clones only and misses some. The repertoire consists of 85,000 to 100,000 clones, with 95% occurring once and the leading ten covering over 0.2%. Looked up from germline, CDR1 is ENHRY and CDR2 is SYGVKD. This CDR3 has 15 amino acids. The V end lost 2 bases, the J end lost 4 bases, and 14 bases lay between the germline ends. The chain has TRBV10-3 and TRBJ1-2; the D gene is possibly TRBD1 (6 bases). This sequence originates from a human donor in good health. Sequences were obtained from T cells isolated from PBMCs. For the CDR3, the DNA is TGTGCCATCAGTGAGCGATTCGACAGGCCCTATGGCTACACCTTC. Residues: CAISERFDRPYGYTF.